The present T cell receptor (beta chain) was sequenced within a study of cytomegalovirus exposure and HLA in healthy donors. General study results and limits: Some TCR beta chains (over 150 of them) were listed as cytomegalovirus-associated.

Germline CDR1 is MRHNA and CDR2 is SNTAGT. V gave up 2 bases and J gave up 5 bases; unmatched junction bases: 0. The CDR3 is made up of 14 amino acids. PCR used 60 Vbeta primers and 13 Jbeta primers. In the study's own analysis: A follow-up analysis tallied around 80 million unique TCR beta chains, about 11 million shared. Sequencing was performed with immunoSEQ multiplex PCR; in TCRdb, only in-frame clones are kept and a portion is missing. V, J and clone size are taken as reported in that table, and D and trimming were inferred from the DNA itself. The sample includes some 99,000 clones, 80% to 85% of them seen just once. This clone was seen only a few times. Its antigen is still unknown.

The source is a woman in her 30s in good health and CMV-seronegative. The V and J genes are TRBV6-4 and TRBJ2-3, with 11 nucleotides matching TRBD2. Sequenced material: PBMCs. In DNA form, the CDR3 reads TGTGCCAGCAGTGACGGACTAGCGGGAGATACGCAGTATTTT. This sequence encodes CASSDGLAGDTQYF.